The next 15 T cell receptor beta chains were all read from a single sample in a study of T cell changes during pregnancy in multiple sclerosis. Method: immunoSEQ multiplex PCR; TCRdb's copy keeps in-frame clones and lacks some. The sample lists roughly 38,000 clones; around 92% were seen once. The sample consisted of CD4+ T cells from peripheral blood mononuclear cells, taken after pregnancy. All receptors derive from a female donor in good health, enrolled as a control in a pregnancy study.

The chain joins TRBV4-1 to TRBJ2-7; 9 positions match TRBD2. The CDR3 is made up of 17 amino acids. The ends lost 1 base at V and 4 bases at J; junction bases unmatched: 11. Germline V CDR1 and CDR2: MGHRA, YSYEKL. The CDR3 is CASSQVLKRGAEYEQYF. CDR3 DNA sequence: TGCGCCAGCAGCCAAGTTCTCAAGCGGGGGGCGGAGTACGAGCAGTACTTC.

The rearrangement joins TRBV7-2 to TRBJ2-5, with TRBD1 matching 8 bases. After removal of 5 bases from V and 5 bases from J, the junction contained 10 bases not matched to a gene. The CDR3 has 15 residues. In germline, CDR1 is SGHTA, CDR2 FQGNSA. The chain's CDR3 is CASSASRQGIETQYF. The CDR3 bases are TGTGCCAGCAGCGCCTCCCGACAGGGGATTGAGACCCAGTACTTC.

The chain combines TRBV7-2 with TRBJ1-5; D call uncertain. This CDR3 is built from 13 residues. V was clipped by 3 bases and J by 6 bases, with 9 bases between them. Germline CDR1 reads SGHTA; CDR2 reads FQGNSA. The CDR3 coding sequence is TGTGCCAGCAGCTTTTCAGGCTCTCAGCCCCAGCATTTT. Encoded protein: CASSFSGSQPQHF. The full variable domain, with the rest looked up from reference TRBV7-2 and TRBJ1-5, is GAGVSQSPSNKVTEKGKDVELRCDPISGHTALYWYRQSLGQGLEFLIYFQGNSAPDKSGLPSDRFSAERTGGSVSTLTIQRTQQEDSAVYLCASSFSGSQPQHFGDGTRLSIL.

This chain links TRBV5-1 with TRBJ1-1, with D possibly being TRBD1 (6 bases). Per germline, CDR1 SGHRS and CDR2 YFSETQ. The V gene lost 3 bases and the J gene lost 5 bases, with 11 bases spanning the gap. This CDR3 has 13 residues. This CDR3 is CASSYLQGTEAFF. The CDR3 DNA is TGCGCCAGCAGCTATCTACAGGGTACTGAAGCTTTCTTT.

The chain uses TRBV5-1 and TRBJ2-5; 9 bases line up with TRBD1. Germline CDR1 is SGHRS and CDR2 is YFSETQ. The CDR3 length is 15 residues. Trimming took 1 base from V and 5 from J; bases not matched to a gene: 6. The CDR3 is CASSLTGTGYETQYF. Written as DNA, the CDR3 is TGCGCCAGCAGCTTGACCGGGACAGGGTACGAGACCCAGTACTTC.

The V and J genes are TRBV2 and TRBJ2-5, with a weak D call TRBD1 (5 bases). The V end was cut by 1 base, the J end by 6 bases, with 12 bases between. Germline V gene sequence: CDR1 SNHLY, CDR2 FYNNEI. The CDR3 has 14 residues. The CDR3 DNA follows: TGTGCCAGCAGTGAAGATGCAGGGCAGAAGACCCAGTACTTC. Its translation: CASSEDAGQKTQYF.

A note on this clone: The sample holds other DNA sequences that translate to the same CDR3. The rearrangement joins TRBV9 to TRBJ2-1; D is unclear. The CDR3 totals 13 residues. The V end lost 0 bases, the J end lost 4 bases, and 5 bases lay between the germline ends. CDR1 and CDR2 from the germline V gene are SGDLS and YYNGEE. The DNA for the CDR3 is TGTGCCAGCAGCGTAGGAGAATACAATGAGCAGTTCTTC. Its translation: CASSVGEYNEQFF.

This clone was detected only once. The rearrangement uses TRBV27 and TRBJ2-3, with 9 bases matching TRBD2. Germline CDR1 reads MNHEY; CDR2 reads SMNVEV (reference sequence). Trimming took 1 base from V and 6 from J; bases not matched to a gene: 11. The CDR3 runs 17 residues. The CDR3 DNA follows: TGTGCCAGCAGTTTATATAGCGGGGGATCCTTTCGGGATACGCAGTATTTT. Protein product: CASSLYSGGSFRDTQYF.

CDR3 sequence (DNA): TGTGCCAGCAGTTACACGGCTAACTATGGCTACACCTTC. It encodes CASSYTANYGYTF. V usage is TRBV6-5 and J usage is TRBJ1-2, with D uncertain. The CDR3 spans 13 residues. CDR1 is MNHEY and CDR2 is SVGAGI in the germline V gene. Trimming took 2 bases from V and 0 from J, leaving 4 bases between them.

The chain carries TRBV9 and TRBJ1-4, with D perhaps TRBD1 (6 bases). Germline loops: CDR1 SGDLS, CDR2 YYNGEE. V gave up 4 bases and J gave up 4 bases, with 14 bases separating them. CDR3 length equals 15 residues. CDR3 in DNA: TGTGCCAGCAGCCCGCAGACAGGAATTAATGAAAAACTGTTTTTT. Amino acids: CASSPQTGINEKLFF.

V usage is TRBV19 and J usage is TRBJ1-5, with D hard to call. Germline V gene lookup returns CDR1 LNHDA and CDR2 SQIVND (reference sequence). CDR3 size: 15 residues. V lost 2 bases, J lost 0 bases, and 8 bases lay in between. The CDR3 coding sequence is TGTGCCAGTAGTATAACAACCGTTAGCAATCAGCCCCAGCATTTT. Its protein product is CASSITTVSNQPQHF. Combining the CDR3 with reference TRBV19 and TRBJ1-5 gives the whole variable domain DGGITQSPKYLFRKEGQNVTLSCEQNLNHDAMYWYRQDPGQGLRLIYYSQIVNDFQKGDIAEGYSVSREKKESFPLTVTSAQKNPTAFYLCASSITTVSNQPQHFGDGTRLSIL.

The gene calls are TRBV7-2 and TRBJ2-3, with D perhaps matching TRBD1 (5 bases). Germline loops: CDR1 SGHTA, CDR2 FQGNSA. V shed 5 bases and J shed 3 bases, with 15 bases lying between them. This CDR3 spans 15 amino acids. The CDR3 nucleotides read TGTGCCAGCAGCCAACAGGCGGTGAAAACAGATACGCAGTATTTT. Translated: CASSQQAVKTDTQYF.

CDR3: CASSELAGNTGELFF. CDR3 DNA: TGTGCCAGCAGTGAACTAGCGGGGAACACCGGGGAGCTGTTTTTT. The rearrangement links TRBV6-4 to TRBJ2-2; 9 bases fit TRBD2. J lost 1 base, V lost 3 bases, and 0 bases had no gene match. Per germline, CDR1 MRHNA and CDR2 SNTAGT. This CDR3 is 15 amino acids long.

This clone has a handful of counts. The chain combines TRBV10-1 with TRBJ2-7; D may be TRBD1 (6 bases). The CDR3 is 15 amino acids. V lost 3 bases and J lost 3, with 15 bases in between. Germline assignment: CDR1 WNHNN and CDR2 SYGVQD (reference sequence). This CDR3 is CASSDRPGQNYEQYF. In DNA form, the CDR3 reads TGCGCCAGCAGTGATAGACCCGGACAGAACTACGAGCAGTACTTC.

The CDR3 coding sequence is TGTGCCAGCAGTGAAGCAGGGAAGTCTGGAAACACCATATATTTT. Its protein is CASSEAGKSGNTIYF. This chain joins TRBV25-1 and TRBJ1-3; the D gene is possibly TRBD1 (5 bases). V gave up 2 bases and J gave up 1 base, with 9 bases separating them. This CDR3 spans 15 amino acids. Germline CDR1 is MGHDK and CDR2 is SYGVNS.